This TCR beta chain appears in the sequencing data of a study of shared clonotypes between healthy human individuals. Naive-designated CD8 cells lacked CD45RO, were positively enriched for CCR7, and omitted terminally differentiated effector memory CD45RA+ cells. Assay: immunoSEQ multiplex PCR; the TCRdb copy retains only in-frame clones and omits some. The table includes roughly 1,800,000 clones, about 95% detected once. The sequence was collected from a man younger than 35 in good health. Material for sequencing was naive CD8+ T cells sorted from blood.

CDR3 bases: TGTGCCAGCAGCGTAGAGGGCAGGGGAAACATTCAGTACTTC. Its protein product is CASSVEGRGNIQYF. This sequence joins TRBV9 and TRBJ2-4; tentatively, D is TRBD1 (6 bases). The germline V gene encodes CDR1 SGDLS and CDR2 YYNGEE. With 0 bases removed from V and 6 bases from J, the gap between germline ends came to 10 bases. This CDR3 has 14 amino acids.